Below, 13 T cell receptor beta chains from the same sample are listed, as sequenced in a study of monozygotic twins with inflammatory bowel disease. Using the 5' RACE reads, TCRdb records one entry per CDR3 protein without DNA. The sample table sets out about 380,000 distinct CDR3 sequences. Specimen: blood. The receptors here all came from a human donor with ulcerative colitis or Crohn's disease, or a healthy co-twin of an affected twin (not recorded which).

The rearrangement links TRBV5-1 to TRBJ1-1; TCRdb calls TRBD1, which cannot be checked without DNA. CDR3 length equals 16 residues. Germline V CDR1 and CDR2: SGHRS, YFSETQ. The CDR3 region is CASSQGEGSWNTEAFF.

CDR3 sequence reads: CASRSSDRGSNQPQHF. This chain links TRBV6-1 with TRBJ1-5; TCRdb returns TRBD1, unconfirmable since there is no DNA. The germline V gene encodes CDR1 MNHNS and CDR2 SASEGT. The CDR3 has 16 amino acids.

This chain connects TRBV24-1 to TRBJ1-5. This CDR3 spans 13 amino acids. From germline, CDR1 is KGHDR and CDR2 SFDVKD. The CDR3 sequence is CATSDANNQPQHF.

This chain connects TRBV4-1 to TRBJ1-1; absent DNA, TCRdb's TRBD1 call cannot be checked. The CDR3 length is 17 residues. Germline CDR1 reads MGHRA; CDR2 reads YSYEKL. The CDR3 is CASSQLLGQGWNTEAFF.

The V and J genes are TRBV3-1 and TRBJ2-4; TCRdb's D gene call, TRBD1, goes unchecked for lack of DNA. This CDR3 region has 16 residues. CDR1 and CDR2 from the germline V gene are LGHDT and YNNKEL (reference sequence). This CDR3 reads CASSRGPTGSKNIQYF. The entire variable domain, with the rest obtained from reference TRBV3-1 and TRBJ2-4, is as follows: DTAVSQTPKYLVTQMGNDKSIKCEQNLGHDTMYWYKQDSKKFLKIMFSYNNKELIINETVPNRFSPKSPDKAHLNLHINSLELGDSAVYFCASSRGPTGSKNIQYFGAGTRLSVL.

The CDR3 region is CASSLSLGETQYF. The chain links TRBV7-2 to TRBJ2-5. There are 13 residues in the CDR3. In germline, CDR1 is SGHTA, CDR2 FQGNSA.

J is TRBJ2-1 and V is TRBV20-1; TCRdb names TRBD1, which stays unverified in the absence of DNA. Germline V CDR1 and CDR2: DFQATT, SNEGSKA (reference sequence). This CDR3 spans 12 amino acids. CDR3 amino acids: CSASKGANEQFF.

The chain recombines TRBV7-9 with TRBJ1-5. The CDR3 length is 15 residues. Germline lookup yields CDR1 SEHNR and CDR2 FQNEAQ (reference sequence). CDR3 protein: CASSLGSQTNQPQHF.

The J gene is TRBJ2-3, the V gene TRBV6-2 or TRBV6-3; TCRdb proposes TRBD1, but this gene call is untestable without DNA. Germline V gives CDR1 MNHEY, CDR2 SVGEGT. CDR3 length equals 12 residues. The CDR3 loop is CASSYAGVTQYF.

The chain has TRBV5-1 and TRBJ2-3; TCRdb names TRBD2, which stays unverified in the absence of DNA. This CDR3 is 13 amino acids long. The germline CDR1 and CDR2 sequences are SGHRS and YFSETQ. The chain's CDR3 is CASSLGGPYTQYF.

The chain has TRBV15 and TRBJ1-5; TCRdb designates TRBD1, a call that cannot be tested without DNA. This CDR3 is 15 amino acids long. Germline V gene sequence: CDR1 LNHNV, CDR2 YYDKDF (reference sequence). CDR3 region: CATSRTTGGNQPQHF.

V gene TRBV13 combines with J gene TRBJ2-3; the TCRdb D gene call, TRBD2, has no DNA to confirm it. The V gene's germline CDR1 is PRHDT and CDR2 FYEKMQ (reference sequence). The CDR3 sequence is 19 residues long. CDR3 loop: CASSLGHRTSGGVSDTQYF.

The chain carries TRBV7-6 and TRBJ1-4; the D call from TCRdb, TRBD1, cannot be confirmed without DNA. Germline CDR1 reads SGHVS; CDR2 reads FNYEAQ. This CDR3 is 16 amino acids long. CDR3 amino acids: CASSLRGTAFNEKLFF. Together with reference TRBV7-6 and TRBJ1-4, the CDR3 gives the full variable domain: GAGVSQSPRYKVTKRGQDVALRCDPISGHVSLYWYRQALGQGPEFLTYFNYEAQQDKSGLPNDRFSAERPEGSISTLTIQRTEQRDSAMYRCASSLRGTAFNEKLFFGSGTQLSVL.